This entry lists 3 T cell receptor beta chains sequenced from one sample in a study of human T cells and chemical hapten exposure. Time point of the sample: patch test 1, 2 weeks after DPC sensitization. Treatment noted: therapeutic diphenylcyclopropenone sensitization with weekly scalp DPC. TCRdb reprocessed the RACE reads with MiXCR, giving one entry per CDR3 protein. Of roughly 380,000 distinct CDR3 sequences in the sample, roughly 4.8% were seen once. Sample: whole blood, taken in connection with sensitization to the hapten diphenylcyclopropenone (DPC). The receptor set was obtained from a woman in her 50s with alopecia areata. Some clones in this sample may be carry-over from other donors' samples.

This clonotype was seen more than once but under ten times. This chain uses TRBV29-1 with TRBJ1-2; 12 bases are shared with TRBD1. V was clipped by 7 bases and J by 8 bases; unmatched bases: 5. This CDR3 has 12 amino acids. Per the germline V gene, CDR1 is SQVTM and CDR2 is ANQGSEA. The CDR3 loop reads CSGGTGGDGYTF. The CDR3, as DNA: TGCAGCGGGGGGACAGGGGGCGACGGCTACACCTTC.

This clonotype was detected many times. This chain connects TRBV25-1 to TRBJ2-1; no reliable D call. Germline CDR1 and CDR2: MGHDK and SYGVNS. The length of the CDR3 is 11 residues. The V and J ends lost 7 bases and 3 bases respectively, with 4 bases between them. The CDR3 is CASILYNEQFF. As DNA, the CDR3 is TGTGCCAGCATCCTCTACAATGAGCAGTTCTTC.

This clonotype was detected many times. The genes are TRBV29-1 and TRBJ2-3; 11 bases agree with TRBD2. The CDR3 consists of 12 residues. The germline gives CDR1 SQVTM, CDR2 ANQGSEA. V trimming: 3 bases; J trimming: 10 bases; junction bases outside the gene matches: 3. CDR3 sequence: CSVELAGGSQYF. The CDR3 DNA sequence: TGCAGCGTTGAGCTAGCGGGAGGTTCGCAGTATTTT.